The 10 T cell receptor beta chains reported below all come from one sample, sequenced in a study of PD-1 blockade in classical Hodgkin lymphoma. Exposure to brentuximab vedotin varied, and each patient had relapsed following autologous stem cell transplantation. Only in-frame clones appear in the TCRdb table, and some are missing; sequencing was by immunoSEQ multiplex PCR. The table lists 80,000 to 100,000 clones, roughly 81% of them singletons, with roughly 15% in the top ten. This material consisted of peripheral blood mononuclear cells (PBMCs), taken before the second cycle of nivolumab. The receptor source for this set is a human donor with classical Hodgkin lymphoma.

CDR3 nucleotide sequence: TGTGCCAGCACCCGGACAGGGGACGCAGGCTACACCTTC. It specifies CASTRTGDAGYTF. The V call is TRBV27, the J call TRBJ1-2, with 9 bases aligning to TRBD1. The length of the CDR3 is 13 residues. J gave up 8 bases and V 7 bases, and 8 bases lay outside the gene matches. The V gene's germline CDR1 is MNHEY and CDR2 SMNVEV (reference sequence).

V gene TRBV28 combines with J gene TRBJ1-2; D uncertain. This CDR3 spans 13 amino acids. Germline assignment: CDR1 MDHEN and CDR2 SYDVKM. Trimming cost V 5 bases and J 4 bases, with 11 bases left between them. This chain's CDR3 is CASSPDTFYGYTF. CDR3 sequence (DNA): TGTGCCAGCAGTCCTGACACCTTCTATGGCTACACCTTC.

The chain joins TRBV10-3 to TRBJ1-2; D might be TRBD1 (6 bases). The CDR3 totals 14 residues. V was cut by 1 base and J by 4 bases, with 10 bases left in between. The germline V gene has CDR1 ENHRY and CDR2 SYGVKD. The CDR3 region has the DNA TGTGCCATCAGTGAGTTCGGGGGCGGCTATGGCTACACCTTC. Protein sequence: CAISEFGGGYGYTF.

CDR3 protein: CASSPGGRQPQHF. The CDR3 nucleotides are TGTGCCAGCAGCCCCGGCGGGCGGCAGCCCCAGCATTTT. The genes are TRBV7-9 and TRBJ1-5; no clear D. V shed 5 bases and J shed 7 bases, with 12 bases lying between them. The germline gives CDR1 SEHNR, CDR2 FQNEAQ (reference sequence). This CDR3 region has 13 residues.

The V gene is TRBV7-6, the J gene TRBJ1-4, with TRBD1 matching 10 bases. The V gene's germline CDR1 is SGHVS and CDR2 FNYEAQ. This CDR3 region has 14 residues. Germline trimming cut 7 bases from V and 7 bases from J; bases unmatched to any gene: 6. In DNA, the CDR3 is TGTGCCAGCACCCATGACAGGGGGCTTGAAAAACTGTTTTTT. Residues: CASTHDRGLEKLFF.

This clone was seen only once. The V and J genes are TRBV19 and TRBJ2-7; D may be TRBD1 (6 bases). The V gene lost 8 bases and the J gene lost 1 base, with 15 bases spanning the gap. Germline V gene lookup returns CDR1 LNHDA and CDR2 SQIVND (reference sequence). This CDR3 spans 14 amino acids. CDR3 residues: CASGPTGYSYEQYF. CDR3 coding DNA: TGTGCCAGTGGCCCCACAGGGTATTCCTACGAGCAGTACTTC.

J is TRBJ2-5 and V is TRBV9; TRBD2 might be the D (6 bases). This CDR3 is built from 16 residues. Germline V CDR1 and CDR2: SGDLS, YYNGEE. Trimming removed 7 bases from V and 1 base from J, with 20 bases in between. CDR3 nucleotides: TGTGCCAGCGGCAAGGAGCTAGCGCATCCCCAAGAGACCCAGTACTTC. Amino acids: CASGKELAHPQETQYF.

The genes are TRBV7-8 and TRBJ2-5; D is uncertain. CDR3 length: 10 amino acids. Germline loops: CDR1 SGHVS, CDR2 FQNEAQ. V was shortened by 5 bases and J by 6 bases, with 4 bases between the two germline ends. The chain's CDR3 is CASSAQTQYF. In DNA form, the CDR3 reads TGTGCCAGCAGCGCGCAGACCCAGTACTTC.

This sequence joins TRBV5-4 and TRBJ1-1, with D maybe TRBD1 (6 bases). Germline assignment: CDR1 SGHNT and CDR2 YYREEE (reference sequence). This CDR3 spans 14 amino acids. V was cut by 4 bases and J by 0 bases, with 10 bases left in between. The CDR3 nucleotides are TGTGCCAGCAGCAGGGGGGTGATGAACACTGAAGCTTTCTTT. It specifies CASSRGVMNTEAFF.

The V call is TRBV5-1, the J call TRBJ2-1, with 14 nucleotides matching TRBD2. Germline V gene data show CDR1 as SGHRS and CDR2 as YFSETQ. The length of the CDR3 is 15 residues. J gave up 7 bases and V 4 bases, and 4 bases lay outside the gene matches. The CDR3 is CASSLGTSGSNEQFF. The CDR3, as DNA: TGCGCCAGCAGCCTGGGGACTAGCGGGAGTAATGAGCAGTTCTTC.